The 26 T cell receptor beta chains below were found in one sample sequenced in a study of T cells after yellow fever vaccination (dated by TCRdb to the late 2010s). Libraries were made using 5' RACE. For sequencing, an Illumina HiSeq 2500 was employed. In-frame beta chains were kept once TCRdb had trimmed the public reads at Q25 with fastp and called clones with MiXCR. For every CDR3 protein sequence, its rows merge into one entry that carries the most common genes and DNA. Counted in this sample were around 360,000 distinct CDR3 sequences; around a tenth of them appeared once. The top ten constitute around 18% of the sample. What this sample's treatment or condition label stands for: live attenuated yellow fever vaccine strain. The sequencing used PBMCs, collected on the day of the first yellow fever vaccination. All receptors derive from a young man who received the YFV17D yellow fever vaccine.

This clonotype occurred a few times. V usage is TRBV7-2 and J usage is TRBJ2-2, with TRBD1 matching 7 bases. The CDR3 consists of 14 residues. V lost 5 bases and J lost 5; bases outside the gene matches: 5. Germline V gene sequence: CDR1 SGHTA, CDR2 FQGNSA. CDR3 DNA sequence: TGTGCCAGCAGCCGAGGGGGCGGAACCGGGGAGCTGTTTTTT. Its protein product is CASSRGGGTGELFF. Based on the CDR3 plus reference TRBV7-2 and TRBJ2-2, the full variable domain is GAGVSQSPSNKVTEKGKDVELRCDPISGHTALYWYRQSLGQGLEFLIYFQGNSAPDKSGLPSDRFSAERTGGSVSTLTIQRTQQEDSAVYLCASSRGGGTGELFFGEGSRLTVL.

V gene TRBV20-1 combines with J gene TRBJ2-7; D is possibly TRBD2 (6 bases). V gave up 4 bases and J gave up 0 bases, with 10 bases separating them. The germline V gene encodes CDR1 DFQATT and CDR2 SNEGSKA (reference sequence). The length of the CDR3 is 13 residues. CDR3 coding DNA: TGCAGTGCTAAACGGGGGAACTCCTACGAGCAGTACTTC. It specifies CSAKRGNSYEQYF.

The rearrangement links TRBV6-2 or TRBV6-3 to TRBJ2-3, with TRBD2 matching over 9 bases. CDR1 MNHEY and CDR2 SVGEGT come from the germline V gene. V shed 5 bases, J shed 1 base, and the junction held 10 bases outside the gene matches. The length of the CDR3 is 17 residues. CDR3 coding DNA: TGTGCCAGCAGTCTATCCTATAGACTAGCGGGCACAGATACGCAGTATTTT. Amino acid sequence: CASSLSYRLAGTDTQYF.

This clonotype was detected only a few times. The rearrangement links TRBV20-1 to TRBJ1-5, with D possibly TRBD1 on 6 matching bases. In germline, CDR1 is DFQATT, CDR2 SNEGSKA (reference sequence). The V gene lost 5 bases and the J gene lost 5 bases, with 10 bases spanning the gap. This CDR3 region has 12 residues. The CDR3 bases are TGCAGTGCTGGACAGCCAGATCAGCCCCAGCATTTT. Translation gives CSAGQPDQPQHF.

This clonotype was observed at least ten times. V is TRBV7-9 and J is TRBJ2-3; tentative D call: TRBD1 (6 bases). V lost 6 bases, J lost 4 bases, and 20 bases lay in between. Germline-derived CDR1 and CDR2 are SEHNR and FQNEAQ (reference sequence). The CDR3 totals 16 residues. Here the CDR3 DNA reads TGTGCCAGCAGGGCGAAAAGGCAGGGGAATGCAGATACGCAGTATTTT. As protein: CASRAKRQGNADTQYF.

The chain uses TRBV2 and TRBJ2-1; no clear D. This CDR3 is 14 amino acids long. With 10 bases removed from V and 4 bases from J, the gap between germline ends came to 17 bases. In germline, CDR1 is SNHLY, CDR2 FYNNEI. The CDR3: CATERKDSYNEQFF. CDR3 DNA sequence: TGTGCCACCGAACGCAAAGACTCATACAATGAGCAGTTCTTC.

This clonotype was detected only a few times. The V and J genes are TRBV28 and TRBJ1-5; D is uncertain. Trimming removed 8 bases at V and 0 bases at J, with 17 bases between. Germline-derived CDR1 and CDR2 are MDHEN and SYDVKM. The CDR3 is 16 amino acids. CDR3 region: CASGSLPLYSNQPQHF. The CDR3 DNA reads TGTGCCAGCGGATCACTCCCGTTATATAGCAATCAGCCCCAGCATTTT.

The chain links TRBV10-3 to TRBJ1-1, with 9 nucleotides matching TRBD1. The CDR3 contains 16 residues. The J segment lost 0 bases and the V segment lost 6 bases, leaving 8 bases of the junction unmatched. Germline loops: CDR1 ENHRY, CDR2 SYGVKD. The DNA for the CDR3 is TGTGCCATCAGGACAGGGGGTCCCTTCATGAACACTGAAGCTTTCTTT. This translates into CAIRTGGPFMNTEAFF.

CDR3 sequence reads: CASSLSGWETQYF. The CDR3 DNA follows: TGTGCCAGCAGTTTATCGGGATGGGAGACCCAGTACTTC. The chain carries TRBV12-3 or TRBV12-4 and TRBJ2-5; possible D gene TRBD2, 5 bases. The CDR3 covers 13 residues. The V and J ends lost 2 bases and 5 bases respectively, with 9 bases between them.

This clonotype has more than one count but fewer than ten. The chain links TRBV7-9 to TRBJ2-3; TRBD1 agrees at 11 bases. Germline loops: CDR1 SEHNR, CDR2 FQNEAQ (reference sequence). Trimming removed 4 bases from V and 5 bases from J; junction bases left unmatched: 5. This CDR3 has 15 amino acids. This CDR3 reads CASSSRDRGIDTQYF. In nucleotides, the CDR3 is TGTGCCAGCAGCTCGAGGGACAGGGGGATAGATACGCAGTATTTT.

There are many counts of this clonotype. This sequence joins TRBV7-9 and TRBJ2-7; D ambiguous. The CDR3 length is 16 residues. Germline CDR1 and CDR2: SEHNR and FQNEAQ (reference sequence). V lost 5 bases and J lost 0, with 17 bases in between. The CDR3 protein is CASSGEDGLSSYEQYF. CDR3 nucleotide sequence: TGTGCCAGCAGCGGTGAGGACGGTTTAAGCTCCTACGAGCAGTACTTC. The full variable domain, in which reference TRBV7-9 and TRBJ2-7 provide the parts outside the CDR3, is DTGVSQNPRHKITKRGQNVTFRCDPISEHNRLYWYRQTLGQGPEFLTYFQNEAQLEKSRLLSDRFSAERPKGSFSTLEIQRTEQGDSAMYLCASSGEDGLSSYEQYFGPGTRLTVT.

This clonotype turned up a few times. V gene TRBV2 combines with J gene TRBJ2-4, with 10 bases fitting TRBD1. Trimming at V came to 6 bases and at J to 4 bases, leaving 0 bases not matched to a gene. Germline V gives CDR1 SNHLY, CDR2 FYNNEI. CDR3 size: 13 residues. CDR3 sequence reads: CASRDRGKNIQYF. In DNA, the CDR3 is TGTGCCAGCAGGGACAGGGGGAAAAACATTCAGTACTTC.

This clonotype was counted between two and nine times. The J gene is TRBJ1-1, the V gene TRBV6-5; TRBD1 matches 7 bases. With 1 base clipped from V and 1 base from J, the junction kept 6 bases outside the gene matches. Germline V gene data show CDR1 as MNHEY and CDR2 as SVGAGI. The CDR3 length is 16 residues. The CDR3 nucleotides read TGTGCCAGCAGTTACTTAGCAGGGGGAGAGAACACTGAAGCTTTCTTT. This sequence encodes CASSYLAGGENTEAFF.

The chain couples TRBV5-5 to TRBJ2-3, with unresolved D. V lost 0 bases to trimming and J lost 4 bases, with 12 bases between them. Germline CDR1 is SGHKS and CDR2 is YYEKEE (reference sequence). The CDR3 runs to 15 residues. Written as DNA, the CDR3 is TGTGCCAGCAGCTTGGGCCAGTCAATCGCAGATACGCAGTATTTT. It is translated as CASSLGQSIADTQYF. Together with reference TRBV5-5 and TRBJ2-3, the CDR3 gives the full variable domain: DAGVTQSPTHLIKTRGQQVTLRCSPISGHKSVSWYQQVLGQGPQFIFQYYEKEERGRGNFPDRFSARQFPNYSSELNVNALLLGDSALYLCASSLGQSIADTQYFGPGTRLTVL.

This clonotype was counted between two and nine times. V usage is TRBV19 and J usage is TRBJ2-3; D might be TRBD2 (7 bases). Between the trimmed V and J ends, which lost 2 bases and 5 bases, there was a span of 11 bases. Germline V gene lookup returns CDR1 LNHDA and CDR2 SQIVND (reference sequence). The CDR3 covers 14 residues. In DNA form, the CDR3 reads TGTGCCAGTAGTATACGGCGGGGGCTAGATACGCAGTATTTT. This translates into CASSIRRGLDTQYF.

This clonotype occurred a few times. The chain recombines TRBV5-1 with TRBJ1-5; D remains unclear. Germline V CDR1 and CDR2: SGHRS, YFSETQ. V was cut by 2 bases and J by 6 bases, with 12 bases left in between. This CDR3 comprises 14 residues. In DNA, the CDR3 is TGCGCCAGCAGCTTCGGCCAGGAAGGTCAGCCCCAGCATTTT. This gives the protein CASSFGQEGQPQHF.

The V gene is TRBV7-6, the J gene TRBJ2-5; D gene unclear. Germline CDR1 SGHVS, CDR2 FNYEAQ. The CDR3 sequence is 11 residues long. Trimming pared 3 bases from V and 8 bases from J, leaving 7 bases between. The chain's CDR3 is CASSLAATQYF. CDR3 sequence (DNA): TGTGCCAGCAGCTTGGCGGCCACCCAGTACTTC.

CDR3 residues: CASSARTSEETQYF. The CDR3 DNA sequence: TGTGCCAGCAGTGCCCGGACTTCCGAGGAGACCCAGTACTTC. The chain carries TRBV25-1 and TRBJ2-5; a possible D gene is TRBD2 (5 bases). The ends were cut back, 4 bases at V and 5 bases at J, with 14 bases in the middle. The CDR3 totals 14 residues. Germline CDR1 and CDR2: MGHDK and SYGVNS.

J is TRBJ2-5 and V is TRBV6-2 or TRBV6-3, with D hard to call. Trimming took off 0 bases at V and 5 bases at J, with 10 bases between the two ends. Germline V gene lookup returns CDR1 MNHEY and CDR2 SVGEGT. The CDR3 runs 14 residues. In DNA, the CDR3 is TGTGCCAGCAGTTACTCGACCACTCGCGAGACCCAGTACTTC. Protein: CASSYSTTRETQYF.

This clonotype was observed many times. In DNA, the CDR3 is TGCAGTGCTAGAGGACTTGCGAGCACAGATACGCAGTATTTT. Residues: CSARGLASTDTQYF. The rearrangement links TRBV20-1 to TRBJ2-3; D remains unclear. CDR3 length: 14 residues. Germline CDR1 DFQATT, CDR2 SNEGSKA (reference sequence). V was cut by 1 base and J by 0 bases, with 8 bases left in between.

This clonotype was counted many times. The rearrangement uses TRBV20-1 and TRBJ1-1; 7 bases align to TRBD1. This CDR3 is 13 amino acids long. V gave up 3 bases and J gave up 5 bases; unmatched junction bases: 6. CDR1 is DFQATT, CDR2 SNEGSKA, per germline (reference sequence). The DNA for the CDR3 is TGCAGTGCTAGCCAGGGACAGCCGACTGAAGCTTTCTTT. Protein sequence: CSASQGQPTEAFF.

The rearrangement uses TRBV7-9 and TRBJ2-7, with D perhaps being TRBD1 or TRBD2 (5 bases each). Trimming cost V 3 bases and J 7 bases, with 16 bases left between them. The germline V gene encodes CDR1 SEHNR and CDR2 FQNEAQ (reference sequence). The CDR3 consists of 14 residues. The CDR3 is CASSLGPGWGEQYF. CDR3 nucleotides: TGTGCCAGCAGCTTGGGACCGGGATGGGGAGAGCAGTACTTC.

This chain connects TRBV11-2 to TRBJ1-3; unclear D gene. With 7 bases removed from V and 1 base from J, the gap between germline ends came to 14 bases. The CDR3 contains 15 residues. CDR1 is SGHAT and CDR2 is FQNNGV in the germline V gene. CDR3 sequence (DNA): TGTGCCAGCACCAGCCGGAGGCCATCTGGAAACACCATATATTTT. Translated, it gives CASTSRRPSGNTIYF.

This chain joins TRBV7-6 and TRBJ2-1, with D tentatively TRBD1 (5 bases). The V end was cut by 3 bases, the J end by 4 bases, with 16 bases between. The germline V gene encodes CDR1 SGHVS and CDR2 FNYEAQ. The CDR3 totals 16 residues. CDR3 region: CASSLGLGAVYNEQFF. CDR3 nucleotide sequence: TGTGCCAGCAGCTTGGGTTTAGGGGCAGTTTACAATGAGCAGTTCTTC.

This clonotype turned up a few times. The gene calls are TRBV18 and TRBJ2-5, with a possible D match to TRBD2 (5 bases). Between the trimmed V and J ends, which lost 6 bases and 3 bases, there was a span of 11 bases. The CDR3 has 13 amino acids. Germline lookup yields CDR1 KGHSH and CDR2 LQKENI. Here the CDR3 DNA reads TGTGCCAGCTCTCACTACGGGGAAGAGACCCAGTACTTC. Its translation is CASSHYGEETQYF.

CDR3 in DNA: TGCAGTGCCGATCGCCCTGGGGAGGGGGAGACCCAGTACTTC. Protein: CSADRPGEGETQYF. The chain employs TRBV20-1 and TRBJ2-5; 7 bases map to TRBD2. CDR1 is DFQATT and CDR2 is SNEGSKA in the germline V gene (reference sequence). The CDR3 has 14 amino acids. Losses at the gene ends were 6 bases for V and 5 bases for J; bases not matched to a gene: 12.